Reported below is one T cell receptor (beta chain). Germline V gene data show CDR1 as LGHNT and CDR2 as FRNRAP. CDR3 size: 12 residues. Trimming pared 3 bases from V and 4 bases from J, leaving 4 bases between. Assay used: immunoSEQ multiplex PCR; TCRdb lists only in-frame clones, some missing. The data hold approximately 180,000 clones, with 70% to 90% observed a single time. The sample belongs to a study of blood T cell repertoires in COVID-19. The chain has TRBV12-5 and TRBJ2-1; D gene uncertain. Sequencing used peripheral blood. The receptor's source is a human donor with active or convalescent COVID-19. The donor label of this sample is uncertain. CDR3 sequence: CASGFMYNEQFF. Here the CDR3 DNA reads TGTGCTAGTGGTTTCATGTACAATGAGCAGTTCTTC.